This TCR beta chain was obtained from a study of regulatory T cells in long-lasting Graves disease. Points from the study as a whole: Having only a small sample size may have limited accuracy.

Arm-PCR of CDR3 regions and iRepertoire HTBI primers were the basis on which TCR beta libraries were built. TCRdb passed the multiplex PCR reads through MiXCR, listing each CDR3 protein once. The sample carries 300,000 to 400,000 distinct CDR3 sequences, less than 20% recorded once. Germline V gene lookup returns CDR1 SGHRS and CDR2 YFSETQ. J lost 5 bases, V lost 4 bases, and 6 bases had no gene match. The CDR3 length is 13 residues. This clonotype appeared many times. Its antigen is unidentified. The time point denotes: newly diagnosed GD, antithyroid drugs for less than 3 months. TCR sequences were obtained from RNA taken from PBMCs.

This sequence originates from a female donor with Graves disease. This material consisted of peripheral blood mononuclear cells (PBMCs), taken at new diagnosis, from a patient treated with antithyroid drugs. The chain recombines TRBV5-1 with TRBJ2-7, with 7 bases identical to TRBD1. The CDR3 DNA follows: TGCGCCAGCAGCGACGGACAGGCTCACGAGCAGTACTTC. Translated, it gives CASSDGQAHEQYF.